This TCR beta chain was retrieved from a study of beta chain features in type 1 diabetes. Study-wide findings and caveats: It was among patients, rather than healthy donors, that naive, central memory and Treg TCRB repertoires appeared more similar. Patients with type 1 diabetes showed fewer VDJ junction insertions and more deletions. TCRB CDR3s from Type 1 diabetes patients were moderately but significantly shorter in all four CD4+ subsets.

Sort purity for all populations was recorded as exceeding 98%. V lost 11 bases to trimming and J lost 5 bases; unmatched junction nucleotides: 6. The length of the CDR3 is 12 residues. Germline V gene lookup returns CDR1 LNHDA and CDR2 SQIVND (reference sequence). This clone was recorded a few times. Its cognate antigen is unknown. Expressed TCRB transcripts were sequenced, since all the RNA that had been isolated was reverse transcribed. TCRdb's copy holds only in-frame clones and misses some; the assay was immunoSEQ multiplex PCR. The profile shows about 280,000 clones, 15% of them singletons. The TCR originated in a young man with type 1 diabetes. The chain uses TRBV19 and TRBJ2-3; 8 bases are shared with TRBD1. Sequences were obtained from naive CD4+ T cells from blood. CDR3 DNA: TGTGCCTGCGGGACAGGAGGAGATACGCAGTATTTT. Translated: CACGTGGDTQYF.